A single sample gave rise to the 28 T cell receptor beta chains below, sequenced in a study of CD8+CD57+ T cells in acquired aplastic anemia. Genomic DNA, serving as template, underwent TCR beta VDJ and CDR3 profiling. TCRdb re-called the reads through MiXCR, storing one row per CDR3 protein. The sample records roughly 180,000 distinct CDR3 sequences, 45% to 50% being singletons. Sequencing was carried out using sorted CD4+, CD8+, or CD8+CD57+ T cells (not recorded which) from PBMCs. These TCRs come from a human donor in good health.

The chain uses TRBV29-1 and TRBJ1-1, with D unresolved. V dropped 7 bases and J dropped 2 bases, with 11 bases sitting between them. Germline assignment: CDR1 SQVTM and CDR2 ANQGSEA. The CDR3 runs to 12 residues. CDR3 loop: CSAKTVNTEAFF. The CDR3 DNA follows: TGCAGCGCTAAAACAGTCAACACTGAAGCTTTCTTT.

This clonotype has only one observation. This may arise from a read error, as a much more abundant clone is one base away. The rearrangement joins TRBV9 to TRBJ2-1, with TRBD2 identical over 8 bases. Germline V lookup: CDR1 SGDLS, CDR2 YYNGEE. This CDR3 is built from 15 residues. The CDR3 DNA is TGTGCCAGCAGCGTAGTCGGGACTAGATACAATGAGCAGCTCTTC. Its translation: CASSVVGTRYNEQLF.

This clonotype has a count of ten or more. The V call is TRBV9, the J call TRBJ2-6; 8 positions agree with TRBD1. Losses at the gene ends were 3 bases for V and 1 base for J; bases not matched to a gene: 6. This CDR3 is built from 17 residues. Germline-derived CDR1 and CDR2 are SGDLS and YYNGEE. The CDR3 reads CASSGQGIQSGANVLTF. DNA for the CDR3: TGTGCCAGCAGCGGACAGGGGATCCAATCTGGGGCCAACGTCCTGACTTTC.

The table lists this clonotype with many counts. The chain recombines TRBV19 with TRBJ1-5, with 9 bases that match TRBD1. This CDR3 spans 13 amino acids. With V trimmed by 6 bases and J by 5 bases, 2 bases remained unmatched. Germline V gene data show CDR1 as LNHDA and CDR2 as SQIVND (reference sequence). The CDR3 loop reads CASRDRGYQPQHF. DNA of the CDR3: TGTGCCAGTAGGGACAGGGGATATCAGCCCCAGCATTTT.

This clonotype occurred many times. The gene calls are TRBV20-1 and TRBJ2-5; D is perhaps TRBD1 (6 bases). Trimming shortened V by 0 bases and J by 4 bases, and 18 bases separated the two germline ends. Germline V gene data show CDR1 as DFQATT and CDR2 as SNEGSKA (reference sequence). CDR3 length: 16 residues. Written as DNA, the CDR3 is TGCAGTGCTAGAGATCGGGGCAGGGGTCTGGGAGAGACCCAGTACTTC. It is translated as CSARDRGRGLGETQYF.

The chain uses TRBV20-1 and TRBJ2-1; tentative D call: TRBD1 (6 bases). CDR1 and CDR2 (germline): DFQATT, SNEGSKA (reference sequence). The V end was cut by 6 bases, the J end by 4 bases, with 19 bases between. The CDR3 has 15 amino acids. CDR3 residues: CSASSLWGHYNEQFF. CDR3 nucleotide sequence: TGCAGTGCCAGCAGTTTATGGGGACATTACAATGAGCAGTTCTTC.

This clonotype has a count of ten or more. V and J are TRBV5-1 and TRBJ1-2; the match to TRBD1 covers 9 bases. From germline, CDR1 is SGHRS and CDR2 YFSETQ. The V segment lost 0 bases and the J segment 5 bases; nucleotides outside the gene matches: 8. This CDR3 is built from 16 residues. The CDR3 reads CASSLDIPTGGYGYTF. The CDR3 region has the DNA TGCGCCAGCAGCTTGGACATCCCGACAGGGGGTTATGGCTACACCTTC. Full variable domain (missing parts from reference TRBV5-1 and TRBJ1-2): KAGVTQTPRYLIKTRGQQVTLSCSPISGHRSVSWYQQTPGQGLQFLFEYFSETQRNKGNFPGRFSGRQFSNSRSEMNVSTLELGDSALYLCASSLDIPTGGYGYTFGSGTRLTVV.

Concerning this clonotype: A much larger clone differs from this one at a single base, so this may be a read error. CDR3 sequence (DNA): TGTGCCAGCAGTTCCTTCGGGGCAGGTGGCGATCAGCCCCAGCATTTT. As protein: CASSSFGAGGDQPQHF. This chain links TRBV12-3 or TRBV12-4 with TRBJ1-5; D might be TRBD1 (5 bases). Trimming pared 4 bases from V and 5 bases from J, leaving 18 bases between. CDR3 length: 16 residues.

J is TRBJ1-2 and V is TRBV19; 7 bases line up with TRBD1. The trim removed 4 bases at V and 8 bases at J, leaving 13 bases unmatched. Germline V lookup: CDR1 LNHDA, CDR2 SQIVND (reference sequence). The CDR3 loop spans 15 amino acids. CDR3 nucleotides: TGTGCCAGTAGTAAACCGGGACAGTTGCTCGTAGGCTACACCTTC. This sequence encodes CASSKPGQLLVGYTF. Drawing the rest from reference TRBV19 and TRBJ1-2, the complete variable domain is DGGITQSPKYLFRKEGQNVTLSCEQNLNHDAMYWYRQDPGQGLRLIYYSQIVNDFQKGDIAEGYSVSREKKESFPLTVTSAQKNPTAFYLCASSKPGQLLVGYTFGSGTRLTVV.

This sequence joins TRBV10-3 and TRBJ2-3; no definite D call. V shed 11 bases and J shed 6 bases, with 21 bases lying between them. Per germline, CDR1 ENHRY and CDR2 SYGVKD. CDR3 length: 14 amino acids. The CDR3 region is CASQGLAQFDTQYF. The CDR3, as DNA: TGTGCCTCTCAAGGCCTTGCACAGTTTGATACGCAGTATTTT.

The sample holds a few counts of this clonotype. The chain carries TRBV2 and TRBJ1-2; perhaps TRBD1 as D (6 bases). Germline CDR1 and CDR2: SNHLY and FYNNEI. Trimming shortened V by 7 bases and J by 3 bases, and 27 bases separated the two germline ends. CDR3 size: 18 residues. The CDR3 DNA follows: TGTGCCAGCATCCCCTTAGAGGGGTGGCAACAGGGTGACTATGGCTACACCTTC. Residues: CASIPLEGWQQGDYGYTF.

This clonotype has a count of ten or more. The chain joins TRBV19 to TRBJ2-3; 9 nucleotides match TRBD2. After removal of 6 bases from V and 4 bases from J, the junction contained 8 bases not matched to a gene. The CDR3 runs to 15 residues. Germline V gives CDR1 LNHDA, CDR2 SQIVND (reference sequence). As DNA, the CDR3 is TGTGCCAGTAGCAATAGCGGGAGAGGGTCAGATACGCAGTATTTT. Translation: CASSNSGRGSDTQYF.

This rearrangement joins TRBV2 to TRBJ2-7; 8 positions agree with TRBD2. V gave up 6 bases and J gave up 2 bases; unmatched junction bases: 9. Per germline, CDR1 SNHLY and CDR2 FYNNEI. CDR3 size: 15 residues. CDR3 region: CASSVGSGNTYEQYF. CDR3 DNA sequence: TGTGCCAGCAGCGTAGGTAGCGGGAATACCTACGAGCAGTACTTC.

This clonotype was recorded at least ten times. One end of the junction is discordant with germline, which a read error may explain. The chain carries TRBV7-7 and TRBJ2-1, with D maybe TRBD2 (5 bases). CDR1 and CDR2 from the germline V gene are SSHAT and FNYEAQ (reference sequence). The CDR3 covers 13 residues. The CDR3 bases are TGTGCTAGCAGCTCGGCGGGCTACAATGAGCAGTTCTTC. Translation gives CASSSAGYNEQFF.

This clonotype was seen many times. The chain carries TRBV29-1 and TRBJ2-5; no firm D call. Germline V gene data show CDR1 as SQVTM and CDR2 as ANQGSEA. V was shortened by 1 base and J by 5 bases, with 11 bases between the two germline ends. The CDR3 is 13 amino acids. CDR3 sequence: CSVEVGRTETQYF. The CDR3 DNA is TGCAGCGTTGAAGTTGGAAGGACGGAGACCCAGTACTTC.

This clonotype was detected only once. V is TRBV3-1 and J is TRBJ1-3; TRBD1 matches at 7 bases. The junction had 9 bases not matched to a gene; V was cut back by 4 bases and J by 0 bases. Germline lookup yields CDR1 LGHDT and CDR2 YNNKEL (reference sequence). The CDR3 totals 17 residues. The CDR3 nucleotides read TGTGCCAGCAGCCTTCACAGGGGCCTTAGCTCTGGAAACACCATATATTTT. This translates into CASSLHRGLSSGNTIYF.

This clonotype has only one observation. The rearrangement links TRBV20-1 to TRBJ2-3; 11 nucleotides match TRBD2. V dropped 3 bases and J dropped 0; count of bases not matched to a gene: 5. The CDR3 covers 16 residues. The germline V gene has CDR1 DFQATT and CDR2 SNEGSKA (reference sequence). DNA for the CDR3: TGCAGTGCTAGTTGGTTAGCGGGAGGGAGCACAGATACGCAGTATTTT. Protein: CSASWLAGGSTDTQYF.

The chain is built from TRBV10-3 and TRBJ1-3; D might be TRBD1 (6 bases). V was shortened by 2 bases and J by 0 bases, with 14 bases between the two germline ends. The CDR3 spans 17 residues. Germline V gene data show CDR1 as ENHRY and CDR2 as SYGVKD. The CDR3 nucleotides are TGTGCCATCAGTGAGCCGAGGGACATGAGCTCTGGAAACACCATATATTTT. Its protein is CAISEPRDMSSGNTIYF.

The table lists this clonotype with many counts. The chain uses TRBV19 and TRBJ1-5; the D is unclear. This CDR3 contains 17 residues. Germline V CDR1 and CDR2: LNHDA, SQIVND (reference sequence). Trimming took 5 bases from V and 4 from J, leaving 21 bases between them. The CDR3 sequence is CASSARRDTKDNQPQHF. For the CDR3, the DNA is TGTGCCAGTAGTGCTCGGCGAGACACCAAAGATAATCAGCCCCAGCATTTT.

At least ten counts were recorded for this clonotype. The CDR3 reads CASSLLSGGERGYTF. The CDR3 bases are TGCGCCAGCAGCTTGTTATCAGGAGGGGAACGGGGCTACACCTTC. This chain joins TRBV5-1 and TRBJ1-2, with a weak D call TRBD1 (5 bases). Trimming left V 1 base short and J 8 bases short, with 18 bases between. Germline V gives CDR1 SGHRS, CDR2 YFSETQ. This CDR3 is built from 15 residues.

This clonotype is a singleton in its sample. The J gene is TRBJ2-5, the V gene TRBV20-1; D unresolved. Germline V lookup: CDR1 DFQATT, CDR2 SNEGSKA (reference sequence). The CDR3 is 15 amino acids. The germline V and J ends were trimmed by 0 bases and 1 base, with 12 bases remaining between them. CDR3 in amino acids: CSARDRSRAQETQYF. The CDR3 DNA reads TGCAGTGCTAGAGATCGGTCTAGGGCCCAAGAGACCCAGTACTTC.

The chain has TRBV10-2 and TRBJ2-3; 9 positions agree with TRBD1. This CDR3 region has 14 residues. The ends lost 6 bases at V and 4 bases at J; junction bases unmatched: 5. From germline, CDR1 is WSHSY and CDR2 SAAADI. This CDR3 is CASRRTGESDTQYF. For the CDR3, the DNA is TGCGCCAGCAGGCGGACAGGGGAATCAGATACGCAGTATTTT.

The chain uses TRBV9 and TRBJ1-1; TRBD1 matches 7 bases. With V trimmed by 3 bases and J by 6 bases, 5 bases remained unmatched. This CDR3 has 13 residues. Germline V gene lookup returns CDR1 SGDLS and CDR2 YYNGEE. The CDR3 reads CASSDDRAAEAFF. For the CDR3, the DNA is TGTGCCAGCAGCGACGACAGGGCCGCTGAAGCTTTCTTT.

The chain uses TRBV6-1 and TRBJ2-1, with TRBD1 as a possible D gene (6 bases). CDR3 length equals 13 residues. The germline V and J ends were trimmed by 6 bases and 6 bases, with 12 bases remaining between them. CDR1 and CDR2 from the germline V gene are MNHNS and SASEGT. The CDR3 is CASRETGLNEQFF. In DNA form, the CDR3 reads TGTGCCAGCAGAGAAACAGGGCTCAATGAGCAGTTCTTC.

This clonotype was recorded many times. The gene calls are TRBV20-1 and TRBJ2-5; D not certain. The CDR3 has 10 amino acids. From germline, CDR1 is DFQATT and CDR2 SNEGSKA (reference sequence). Trimming removed 2 bases from V and 5 bases from J, with 3 bases in between. The CDR3 here is CSARKETQYF. The DNA of the CDR3 is TGCAGTGCTAGAAAGGAGACCCAGTACTTC.

About this clonotype: At one of its ends the junction is not consistent with the germline gene, which may arise from a read error. V gene TRBV18 combines with J gene TRBJ2-3; TRBD1 or TRBD2 may be the D gene (6 bases each). The CDR3 runs 13 residues. Germline loops: CDR1 KGHSH, CDR2 LQKENI. The CDR3 coding sequence is TGTGCCAACTCAGGGGACTCACCGGATACGCAGTATTTT. Amino acid sequence: CANSGDSPDTQYF. Complete variable domain (other parts from reference TRBV18 and TRBJ2-3): NAGVMQNPRHLVRRRGQEARLRCSPMKGHSHVYWYRQLPEEGLKFMVYLQKENIIDESGMPKERFSAEFPKEGPSILRIQQVVRGDSAAYFCANSGDSPDTQYFGPGTRLTVL.

The V and J genes are TRBV20-1 and TRBJ2-7; a weak D match, TRBD1 (6 bases). Germline-derived CDR1 and CDR2 are DFQATT and SNEGSKA (reference sequence). V dropped 5 bases and J dropped 1 base, with 12 bases sitting between them. The CDR3 consists of 13 residues. This chain's CDR3 is CSALTGISYEQYF. DNA of the CDR3: TGCAGTGCTCTAACAGGGATTTCCTACGAGCAGTACTTC.

In its sample, this clonotype was seen once. V gene TRBV24-1 combines with J gene TRBJ2-5; 8 bases agree with TRBD2. Germline trimming cut 3 bases from V and 5 bases from J; bases unmatched to any gene: 10. This CDR3 region has 16 residues. The germline V gene has CDR1 KGHDR and CDR2 SFDVKD. The CDR3 nucleotides read TGTGCCACCAGTGATCCCCTCCTGGGCGGGGGGGAGACCCAGTACTTC. Translating gives CATSDPLLGGGETQYF.